The rows below give T cell receptor beta chains drawn from one sample of a study of resident and recirculating memory T cells in vitiligo. Measured with immunoSEQ multiplex PCR; TCRdb has only the in-frame clones, and not every one. The table records tens of thousands of clones, about 90% of them present only once. Sequenced: blood. These receptors originate from a male donor with vitiligo. Each CDR3 is given with its conserved first and last residue. The order of the fields is D gene, J gene, clone size, V gene, CDR3 DNA, CDR3 protein. D genes are given only for firm matches. Not all rows give a size; the values are once, few, many and, for expanded clones, a class.

D: TRBD1
J: TRBJ1-3
size: -
V: TRBV28
DNA: TGTGCCAGCACCTTACTCCCCCGACAGGGAATCTCTGGAAACACCATATATTTT
CDR3: CASTLLPRQGISGNTIYF

D: -
J: TRBJ2-7
size: -
V: TRBV5-1
DNA: TGCGCCAGCAGCTTGAGCCGGGAGCTAGCGTCCGAGCAGTACTTC
CDR3: CASSLSRELASEQYF

D: TRBD1
J: TRBJ1-2
size: -
V: TRBV27
DNA: TGTGCCAGCAGTACACTCCTAAACTACAGGGGCGGAATAGGAGGCTACACCTTC
CDR3: CASSTLLNYRGGIGGYTF

D: -
J: TRBJ2-1
size: -
V: TRBV5-1
DNA: TGCGCCAGCAAGCCCTCCGTTTCGTACAATGAGCAGTTCTTC
CDR3: CASKPSVSYNEQFF

D: TRBD1
J: TRBJ1-1
size: -
V: TRBV27
DNA: TGTGCCAGCAGACCCCAAACCGGGACAGGGAACACTGAAGCTTTCTTT
CDR3: CASRPQTGTGNTEAFF

D: TRBD1
J: TRBJ2-5
size: once
V: TRBV27
DNA: TGTGCCAGCAGTTTGGGGGGACAGGGGAGAGAGACCCAGTACTTC
CDR3: CASSLGGQGRETQYF

D: TRBD1
J: TRBJ2-7
size: -
V: TRBV6-6
DNA: TGTGCCAGCAGACCCGGACAGGCCCGGCTTATCTACGAGCAGTACTTC
CDR3: CASRPGQARLIYEQYF

D: -
J: TRBJ1-1
size: once
V: TRBV6-1
DNA: TGTGCCAGCAGCTTCGGACAGTCGGGTACTATAGCTTTCTTT
CDR3: CASSFGQSGTIAFF

D: TRBD2
J: TRBJ2-7
size: -
V: TRBV5-1
DNA: TGCGCCAGCAGCTTTAGCGGGAGTTTTTACGAGCAGTACTTC
CDR3: CASSFSGSFYEQYF

D: TRBD2
J: TRBJ2-7
size: -
V: TRBV20-1
DNA: TGCAGTTTGGGAGGGATTGTCGAGCAGTACTTC
CDR3: CSLGGIVEQYF

D: -
J: TRBJ1-1
size: -
V: TRBV5-4
DNA: TGTGCCAGCAGGCCAGGGGTGAACACTGAAGCTTTCTTT
CDR3: CASRPGVNTEAFF

D: TRBD1
J: TRBJ2-2
size: once
V: TRBV11-1
DNA: TGTGCCAGCAGCCCGGGACAGGGGGCTGGCGGGGAGCTGTTTTTT
CDR3: CASSPGQGAGGELFF

D: -
J: TRBJ2-7
size: -
V: TRBV5-6
DNA: TGTGCCAGCAGCTTGGTAGGCACCTCGGGGCAGTACTTC
CDR3: CASSLVGTSGQYF

D: -
J: TRBJ1-1
size: -
V: TRBV27
DNA: TGTGCCAGCACCAGACTGGGGGGGCGTACTGAAGCTTTCTTT
CDR3: CASTRLGGRTEAFF

D: TRBD1
J: TRBJ1-2
size: -
V: TRBV28
DNA: TGTGCCAGCAGGACGACAGGGAGATCTGGCTACACCTTC
CDR3: CASRTTGRSGYTF

D: -
J: TRBJ2-6
size: -
V: TRBV5-1
DNA: TGCGCCAGCAGCGCGTCCTCTGGGGCCAACGTCCTGACTTTC
CDR3: CASSASSGANVLTF

D: -
J: TRBJ1-2
size: -
V: TRBV4-2
DNA: TGTGCCAGCAGCCAAGGAGTGGGGCGCGACTATGGCTACACCTTC
CDR3: CASSQGVGRDYGYTF

D: -
J: TRBJ2-1
size: -
V: TRBV21-1
DNA: TGTGCCAGCAGCAATGTGAGCGGGAGGGCCTTCGGCAATGAGCAGTTCTTC
CDR3: CASSNVSGRAFGNEQFF

D: -
J: TRBJ2-7
size: once
V: TRBV21-1
DNA: TGTGCCAGCAGTCGACAGGGGTGGTACGAGCAGTACTTC
CDR3: CASSRQGWYEQYF

D: TRBD2
J: TRBJ2-3
size: -
V: TRBV30
DNA: TGTGCCTGGAGTAGACTAGCGGGATTGACAGATACGCAGTATTTT
CDR3: CAWSRLAGLTDTQYF

D: TRBD1
J: TRBJ2-7
size: -
V: TRBV28
DNA: TGTGCCAGCAGCGTTCGACAGGGGTTCGAGCAGTACTTC
CDR3: CASSVRQGFEQYF

D: TRBD2
J: TRBJ2-2
size: -
V: TRBV11-2
DNA: TGTGCCAGCAGCTTATCCCCCCCCCGAGGGATCGGGAGGGCCGGGGAGCTGTTTTTT
CDR3: CASSLSPPRGIGRAGELFF